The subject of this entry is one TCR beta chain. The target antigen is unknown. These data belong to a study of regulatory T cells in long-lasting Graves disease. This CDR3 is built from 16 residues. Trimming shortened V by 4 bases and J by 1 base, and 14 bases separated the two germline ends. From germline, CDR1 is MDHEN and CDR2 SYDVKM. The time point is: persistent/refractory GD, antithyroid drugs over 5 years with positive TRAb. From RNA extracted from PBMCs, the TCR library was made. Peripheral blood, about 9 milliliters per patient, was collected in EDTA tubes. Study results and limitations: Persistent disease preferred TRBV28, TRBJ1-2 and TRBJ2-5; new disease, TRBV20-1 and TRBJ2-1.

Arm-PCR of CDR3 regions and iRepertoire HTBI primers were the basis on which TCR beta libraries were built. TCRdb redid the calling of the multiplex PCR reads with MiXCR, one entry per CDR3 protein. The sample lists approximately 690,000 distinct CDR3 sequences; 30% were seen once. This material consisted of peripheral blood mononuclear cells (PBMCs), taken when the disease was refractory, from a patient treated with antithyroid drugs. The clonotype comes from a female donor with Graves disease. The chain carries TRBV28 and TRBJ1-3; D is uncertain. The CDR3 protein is CASSYPLTISGNTIYF. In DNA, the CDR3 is TGTGCCAGCAGTTACCCCCTGACAATTTCTGGAAACACCATATATTTT.